The TCR beta chain described here comes from a study of T cell responses to AZD1222 COVID-19 vaccine. Libraries were prepared by immunoSEQ multiplex PCR; TCRdb keeps only in-frame clonotypes and omits some of them. The sample carries 100,000 to 150,000 clones, over 75% recorded once. J was trimmed by 5 bases and V by 7 bases; bases with no gene match: 7. Looked up from germline, CDR1 is SNHLY and CDR2 is FYNNEI. This CDR3 is 15 amino acids long. This clonotype was sampled from an adult in good health. The chain recombines TRBV2 with TRBJ1-6; 8 bases fit TRBD1. Material: peripheral blood, obtained on day 0 of AZD1222 vaccination. The CDR3 coding sequence is TGTGCCAGCAAACCAGGGGGCGGTCATAATTCACCCCTCCACTTT. This encodes CASKPGGGHNSPLHF.